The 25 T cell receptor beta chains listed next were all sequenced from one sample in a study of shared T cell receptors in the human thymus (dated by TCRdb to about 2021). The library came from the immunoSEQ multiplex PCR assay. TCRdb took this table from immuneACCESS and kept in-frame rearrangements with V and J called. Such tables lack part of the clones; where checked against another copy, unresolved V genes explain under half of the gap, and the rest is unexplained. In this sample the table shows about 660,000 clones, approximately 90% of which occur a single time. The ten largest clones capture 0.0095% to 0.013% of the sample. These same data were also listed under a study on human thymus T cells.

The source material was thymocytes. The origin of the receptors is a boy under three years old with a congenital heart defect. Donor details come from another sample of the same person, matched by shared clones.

CDR3 in amino acids: CASSQRAGAAYNEQFF. CDR3 bases: TGTGCCAGCAGCCAAAGAGCGGGAGCCGCCTACAATGAGCAGTTCTTC. V gene TRBV5-4 combines with J gene TRBJ2-1; TRBD2 aligns across 8 bases. V lost 4 bases and J lost 2; bases outside the gene matches: 8. There are 16 residues in the CDR3. CDR1 and CDR2 (germline): SGHNT, YYREEE (reference sequence).

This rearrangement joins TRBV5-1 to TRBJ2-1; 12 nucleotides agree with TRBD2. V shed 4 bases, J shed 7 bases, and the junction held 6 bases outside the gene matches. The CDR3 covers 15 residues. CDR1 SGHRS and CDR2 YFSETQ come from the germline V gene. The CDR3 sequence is CASSPSSGRANEQFF. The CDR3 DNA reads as TGCGCCAGCAGCCCATCTAGCGGGAGGGCGAATGAGCAGTTCTTC.

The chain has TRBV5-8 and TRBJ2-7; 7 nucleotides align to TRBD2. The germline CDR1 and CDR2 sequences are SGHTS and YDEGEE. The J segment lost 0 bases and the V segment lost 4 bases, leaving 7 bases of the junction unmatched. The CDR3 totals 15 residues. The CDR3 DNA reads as TGTGCCAGCAGCGGGCTGCCTAGCGGCTCCTACGAGCAGTACTTC. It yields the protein CASSGLPSGSYEQYF.

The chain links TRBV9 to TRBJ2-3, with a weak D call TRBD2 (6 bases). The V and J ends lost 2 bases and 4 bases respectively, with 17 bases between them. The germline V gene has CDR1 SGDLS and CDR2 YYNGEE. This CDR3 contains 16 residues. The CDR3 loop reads CASSVDRWEEADTQYF. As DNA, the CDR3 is TGTGCCAGCAGCGTTGATAGGTGGGAGGAGGCAGATACGCAGTATTTT.

CDR3 residues: CASSQDRRVRAFF. DNA of the CDR3: TGTGCCAGCAGTCAGGACAGACGGGTAAGAGCTTTCTTT. The chain has TRBV6-5 and TRBJ1-1; D might be TRBD1 (6 bases). In germline, CDR1 is MNHEY, CDR2 SVGAGI. This CDR3 region has 13 residues. V was shortened by 5 bases and J by 10 bases, with 17 bases between the two germline ends.

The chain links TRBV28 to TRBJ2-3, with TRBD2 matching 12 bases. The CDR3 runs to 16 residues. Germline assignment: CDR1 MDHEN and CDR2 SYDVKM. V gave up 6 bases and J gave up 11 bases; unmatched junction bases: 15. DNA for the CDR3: TGTGCCAGCAGGCCTACTAGCGGGAGGAGTATAATCAGGCAGTATTTT. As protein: CASRPTSGRSIIRQYF.

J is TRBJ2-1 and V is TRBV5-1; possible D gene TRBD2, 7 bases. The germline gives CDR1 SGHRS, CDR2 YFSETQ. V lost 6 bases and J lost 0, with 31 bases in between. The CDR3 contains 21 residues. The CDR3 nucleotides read TGCGCCAGCACCTACAACCCAGACAGGATACTAGCGAGTAGCTCCTACAATGAGCAGTTCTTC. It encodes CASTYNPDRILASSSYNEQFF.

Here the CDR3 reads CASSQGAGGQETQYF. CDR3 DNA: TGCGCCAGCAGCCAAGGAGCGGGGGGCCAAGAGACCCAGTACTTC. This rearrangement joins TRBV4-1 to TRBJ2-5; 9 positions agree with TRBD2. The V segment lost 1 base and the J segment 1 base; nucleotides outside the gene matches: 1. The CDR3 covers 15 residues. Germline-derived CDR1 and CDR2 are MGHRA and YSYEKL.

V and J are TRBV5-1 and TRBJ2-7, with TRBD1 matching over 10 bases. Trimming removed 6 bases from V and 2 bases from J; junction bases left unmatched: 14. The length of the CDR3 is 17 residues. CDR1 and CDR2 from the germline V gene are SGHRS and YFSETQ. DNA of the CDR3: TGCGCCAGCACACCTTCTCCCGGACAGGGGGAGGCCTACGAGCAGTACTTC. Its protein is CASTPSPGQGEAYEQYF.

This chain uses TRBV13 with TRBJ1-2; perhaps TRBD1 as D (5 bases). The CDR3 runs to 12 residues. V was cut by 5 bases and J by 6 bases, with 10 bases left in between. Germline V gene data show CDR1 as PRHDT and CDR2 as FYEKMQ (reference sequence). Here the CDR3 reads CASSIIGDGYTF. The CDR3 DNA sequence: TGTGCCAGCAGCATAATAGGGGATGGCTACACCTTC.

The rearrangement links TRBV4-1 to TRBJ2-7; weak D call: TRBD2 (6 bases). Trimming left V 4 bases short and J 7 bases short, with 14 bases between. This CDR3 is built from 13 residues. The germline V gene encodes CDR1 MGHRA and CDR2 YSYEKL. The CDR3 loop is CASSRGTAGEQYF. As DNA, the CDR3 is TGCGCCAGCAGCCGTGGGACGGCGGGGGAGCAGTACTTC.

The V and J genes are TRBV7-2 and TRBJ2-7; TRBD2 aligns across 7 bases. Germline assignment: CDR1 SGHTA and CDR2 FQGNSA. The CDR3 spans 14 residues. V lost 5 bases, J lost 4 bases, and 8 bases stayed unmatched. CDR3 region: CASSQQERGYEQYF. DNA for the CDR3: TGTGCCAGCAGCCAGCAGGAGCGGGGTTACGAGCAGTACTTC.

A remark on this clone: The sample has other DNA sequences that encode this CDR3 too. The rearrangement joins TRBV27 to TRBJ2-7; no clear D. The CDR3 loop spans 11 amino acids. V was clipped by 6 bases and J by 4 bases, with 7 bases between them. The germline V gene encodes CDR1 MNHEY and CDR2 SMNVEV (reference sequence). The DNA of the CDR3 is TGTGCCAGCAGGTCTAGTTACGAGCAGTACTTC. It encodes CASRSSYEQYF.

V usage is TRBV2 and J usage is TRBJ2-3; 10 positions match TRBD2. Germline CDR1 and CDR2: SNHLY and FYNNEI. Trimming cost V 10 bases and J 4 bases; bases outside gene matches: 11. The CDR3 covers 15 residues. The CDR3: CATEREGLGADTQYF. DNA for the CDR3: TGTGCCACCGAGCGGGAGGGCCTTGGGGCAGATACGCAGTATTTT.

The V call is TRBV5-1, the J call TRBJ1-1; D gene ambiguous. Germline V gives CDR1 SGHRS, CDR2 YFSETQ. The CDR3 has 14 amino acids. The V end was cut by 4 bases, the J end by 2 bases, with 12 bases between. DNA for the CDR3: TGCGCCAGCAGCCAGACTGTTCCCAACACTGAAGCTTTCTTT. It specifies CASSQTVPNTEAFF.

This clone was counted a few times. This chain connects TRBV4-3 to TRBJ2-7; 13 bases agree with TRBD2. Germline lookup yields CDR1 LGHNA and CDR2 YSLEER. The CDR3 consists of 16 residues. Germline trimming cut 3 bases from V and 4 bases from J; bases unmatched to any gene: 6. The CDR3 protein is CASSHRRTSGRYEQYF. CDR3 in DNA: TGCGCCAGCAGCCATCGGAGGACTAGCGGGAGATACGAGCAGTACTTC.

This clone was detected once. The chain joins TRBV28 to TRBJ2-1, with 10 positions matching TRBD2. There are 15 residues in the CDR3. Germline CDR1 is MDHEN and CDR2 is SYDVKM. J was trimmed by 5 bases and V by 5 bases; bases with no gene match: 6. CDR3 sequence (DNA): TGTGCCAGCAGTCCAGGACTAGCGGAGGACAATGAGCAGTTCTTC. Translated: CASSPGLAEDNEQFF.

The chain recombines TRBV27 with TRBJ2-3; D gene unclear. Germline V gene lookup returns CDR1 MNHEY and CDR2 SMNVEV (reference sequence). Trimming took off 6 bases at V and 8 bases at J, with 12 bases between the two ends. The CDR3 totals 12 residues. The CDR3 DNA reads TGTGCCAGCAGCCTTGCCCCCGGTACGCAGTATTTT. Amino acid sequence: CASSLAPGTQYF.

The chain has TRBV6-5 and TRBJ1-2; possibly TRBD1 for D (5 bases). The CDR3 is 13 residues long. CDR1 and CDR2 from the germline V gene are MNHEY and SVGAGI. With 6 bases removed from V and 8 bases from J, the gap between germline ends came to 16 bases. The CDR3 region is CASSHSSGVGYTF. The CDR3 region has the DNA TGTGCCAGCAGCCACTCTTCGGGGGTCGGCTACACCTTC.

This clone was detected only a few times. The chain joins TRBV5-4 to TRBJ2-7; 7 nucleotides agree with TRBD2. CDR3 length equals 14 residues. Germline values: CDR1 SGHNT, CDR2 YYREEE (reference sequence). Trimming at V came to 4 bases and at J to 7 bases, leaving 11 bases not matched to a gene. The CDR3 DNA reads TGTGCCAGCAGCGCGGCGGGAGAGGGCGGGGAGCAGTACTTC. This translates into CASSAAGEGGEQYF.

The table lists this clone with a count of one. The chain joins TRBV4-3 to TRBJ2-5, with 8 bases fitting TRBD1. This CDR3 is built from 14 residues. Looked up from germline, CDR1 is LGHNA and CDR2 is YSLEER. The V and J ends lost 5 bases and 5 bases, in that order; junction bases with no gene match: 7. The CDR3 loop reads CASSTDRVQETQYF. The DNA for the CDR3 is TGCGCCAGCAGCACGGACAGGGTCCAGGAGACCCAGTACTTC.

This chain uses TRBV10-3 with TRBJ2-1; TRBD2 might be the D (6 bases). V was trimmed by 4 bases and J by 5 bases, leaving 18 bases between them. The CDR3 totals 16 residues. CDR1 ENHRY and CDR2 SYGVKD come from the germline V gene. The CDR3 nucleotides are TGTGCCATCAGTGGTCCACCGGGACTGGGGGACAATGAGCAGTTCTTC. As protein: CAISGPPGLGDNEQFF.

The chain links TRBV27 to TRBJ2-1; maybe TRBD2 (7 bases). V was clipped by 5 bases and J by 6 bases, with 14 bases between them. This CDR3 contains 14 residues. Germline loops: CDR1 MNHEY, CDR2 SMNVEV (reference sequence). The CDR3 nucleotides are TGTGCCAGCAGTCCCCGGGGAGGGGGCAATGAGCAGTTCTTC. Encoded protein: CASSPRGGGNEQFF.

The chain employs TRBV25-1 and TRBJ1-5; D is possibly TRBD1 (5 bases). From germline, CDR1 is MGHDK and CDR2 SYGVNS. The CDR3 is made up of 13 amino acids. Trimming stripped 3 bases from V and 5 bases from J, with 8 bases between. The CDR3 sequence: CASSEGGDQPQHF. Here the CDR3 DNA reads TGTGCCAGCAGTGAGGGGGGGGATCAGCCCCAGCATTTT.

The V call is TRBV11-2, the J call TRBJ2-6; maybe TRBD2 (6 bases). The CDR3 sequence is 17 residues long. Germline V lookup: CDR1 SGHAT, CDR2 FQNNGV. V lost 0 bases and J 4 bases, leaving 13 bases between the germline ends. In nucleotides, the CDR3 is TGTGCCAGCAGCTTAGATCGAGGGGACTTAGGGGCCAACGTCCTGACTTTC. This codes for CASSLDRGDLGANVLTF. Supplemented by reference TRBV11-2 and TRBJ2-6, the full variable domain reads EAGVAQSPRYKIIEKRQSVAFWCNPISGHATLYWYQQILGQGPKLLIQFQNNGVVDDSQLPKDRFSAERLKGVDSTLKIQPAKLEDSAVYLCASSLDRGDLGANVLTFGAGSRLTVL.